The source of this T cell receptor (beta chain) is a study of cytomegalovirus exposure and HLA in healthy donors. Study background: The early release's HLA-typed donors yielded 70 million to 85 million unique TCRs.

The PCR was carried out with 60 Vbeta primers and 13 Jbeta primers. Clones were read by immunoSEQ multiplex PCR, and TCRdb kept only the in-frame ones, dropping some. The sample includes fewer than 200,000 clones, roughly 68% of them seen just once. A few counts support this clone. Looked up from germline, CDR1 is SNHLY and CDR2 is FYNNEI. V was pared by 0 bases and J by 5 bases, with 12 bases of the junction left unmatched. The CDR3 runs to 18 residues. Sequenced sample: PBMCs. The receptor's source is a woman aged 25 to 39 in good health and CMV-seronegative. The gene calls are TRBV2 and TRBJ2-2; the match to TRBD2 covers 7 bases. The CDR3 DNA is TGTGCCAGCAGTGAAGCGCTTCTGGGAGGGCGGGGGACCGGGGAGCTGTTTTTT. It encodes CASSEALLGGRGTGELFF.